This record concerns one TCR beta chain sequence. The antigen remains undetermined. The source of the sample is a study of human T cells and chemical hapten exposure. Study-level results: The study found that DPC sensitization did not change TCRs above 1 in 1000 frequency. Expanded TCRs clustered into significantly more large CDR3 similarity groups than controls, the analysis revealed. Patch test scores rose with PT1 expanded TCR counts, a positive correlation.

Via MiXCR, TCRdb re-called the RACE reads, giving one row per CDR3 protein. The table has about 380,000 distinct CDR3 sequences, approximately 5.1% seen once. The CDR3 has 13 amino acids. CDR1 and CDR2 from the germline V gene are MNHEY and SMNVEV (reference sequence). V was clipped by 3 bases and J by 4 bases, with 9 bases between them. Sample time point: pre-sensitization, week 0. Treatment defined: therapeutic diphenylcyclopropenone sensitization with weekly scalp DPC. Patch tests were applied only after blood draws. The chain recombines TRBV27 with TRBJ1-2; D might be TRBD1 (5 bases). Sample: whole blood, taken in connection with sensitization to the hapten diphenylcyclopropenone (DPC). The TCR sequence derives from a woman in her forties or fifties with alopecia areata. Some clones in this sample may be carry-over from other donors' samples. The CDR3 reads CASSLDMSYGYTF. CDR3 sequence (DNA): TGTGCCAGCAGTTTGGACATGTCCTATGGCTACACCTTC.